This T cell receptor beta chain is drawn from a study of blood T cell repertoires in COVID-19. Self-reported history from a screening survey and questionnaire set each donor's cohort. Method: immunoSEQ multiplex PCR; TCRdb's copy keeps in-frame clones and lacks some. The top ten hold about 26% of the sample, which has 150,000 to 200,000 clones, approximately 86% seen once. The CDR3 runs 15 residues. The germline gives CDR1 MDHEN, CDR2 SYDVKM. V lost 6 bases and J lost 1; bases outside the gene matches: 5. This receptor was taken from a woman aged 40 to 50 in a cohort exposed to, infected with or recovered from COVID-19 (not recorded which). Sequenced input: PBMCs or T cells enriched from blood (not recorded which). This chain connects TRBV28 to TRBJ2-7, with TRBD2 identical over 11 bases. CDR3 sequence: CASRTLAGGSYEQYF. CDR3 coding DNA: TGTGCCAGCAGAACTCTAGCGGGGGGTTCCTACGAGCAGTACTTC.